The present entry profiles one TCR beta chain with its context. Its antigen remains unknown. These data originate in a study of cytomegalovirus exposure and HLA in healthy donors. Study-level points and caveats: An analysis that was carried out later associated some 17,000 TCR beta sequences with HLA alleles at 0.05 false discovery rate. Productive status was seen about 87% or about 30% of the time for most TCR beta V segments in an earlier analysis.

Primers for the PCR totalled 60 Vbeta and 13 Jbeta. Sequenced by immunoSEQ multiplex PCR; TCRdb stores in-frame clones only, minus some. In the table there are over 150,000 clones, 70% to 75% of which are singletons. Germline V CDR1 and CDR2: MNHEY, SMNVEV (reference sequence). V shed 6 bases, J shed 3 bases, and the junction held 10 bases outside the gene matches. The CDR3 is made up of 17 amino acids. The chain carries TRBV27 and TRBJ2-3; 12 nucleotides align to TRBD2. Material: PBMCs. This sequence originates from a man aged 30 to 39 in good health and CMV-seropositive. The CDR3 DNA is TGTGCCAGCAGGGGGAAGACTAGCGGGGGCGTGACAGATACGCAGTATTTT. Its protein is CASRGKTSGGVTDTQYF.